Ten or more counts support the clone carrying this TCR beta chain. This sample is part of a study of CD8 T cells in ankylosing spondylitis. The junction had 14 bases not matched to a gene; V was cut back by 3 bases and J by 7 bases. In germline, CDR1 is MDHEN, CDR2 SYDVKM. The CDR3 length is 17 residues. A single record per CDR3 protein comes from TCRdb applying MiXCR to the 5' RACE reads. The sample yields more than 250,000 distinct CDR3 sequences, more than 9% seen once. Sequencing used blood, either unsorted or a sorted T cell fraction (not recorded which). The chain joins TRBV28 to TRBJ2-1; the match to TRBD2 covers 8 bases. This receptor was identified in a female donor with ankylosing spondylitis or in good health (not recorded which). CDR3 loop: CASSFQKGGLGLNEQFF. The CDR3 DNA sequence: TGTGCCAGCAGTTTCCAAAAAGGGGGACTAGGGTTAAATGAGCAGTTCTTC.